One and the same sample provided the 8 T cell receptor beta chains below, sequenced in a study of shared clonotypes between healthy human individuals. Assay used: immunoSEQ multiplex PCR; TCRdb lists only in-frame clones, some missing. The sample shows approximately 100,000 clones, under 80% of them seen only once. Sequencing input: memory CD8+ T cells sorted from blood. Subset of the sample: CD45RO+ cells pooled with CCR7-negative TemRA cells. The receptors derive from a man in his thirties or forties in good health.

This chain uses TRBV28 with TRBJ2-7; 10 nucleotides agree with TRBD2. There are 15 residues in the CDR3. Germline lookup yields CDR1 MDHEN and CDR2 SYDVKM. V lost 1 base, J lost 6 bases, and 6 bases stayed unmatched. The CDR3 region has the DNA TGTGCCAGCAGTTTATTGCCTAGCGGGAGCTTCGAGCAGTACTTC. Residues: CASSLLPSGSFEQYF.

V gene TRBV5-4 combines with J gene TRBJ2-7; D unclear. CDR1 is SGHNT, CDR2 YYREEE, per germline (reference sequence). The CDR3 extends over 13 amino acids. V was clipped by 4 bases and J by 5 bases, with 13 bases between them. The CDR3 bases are TGTGCCAGCAGCCCCGGGTGGCCGGACGAGCAGTACTTC. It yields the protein CASSPGWPDEQYF. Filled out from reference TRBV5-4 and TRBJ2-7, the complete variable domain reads ETGVTQSPTHLIKTRGQQVTLRCSSQSGHNTVSWYQQALGQGPQFIFQYYREEENGRGNFPPRFSGLQFPNYSSELNVNALELDDSALYLCASSPGWPDEQYFGPGTRLTVT.

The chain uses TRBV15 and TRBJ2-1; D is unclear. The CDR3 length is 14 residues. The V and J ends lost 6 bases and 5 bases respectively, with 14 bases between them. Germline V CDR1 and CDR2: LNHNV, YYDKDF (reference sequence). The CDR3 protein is CATSGSVENNEQFF. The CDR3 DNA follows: TGTGCCACCAGTGGTTCAGTGGAAAACAATGAGCAGTTCTTC.

The CDR3 bases are TGTGCCAGCAGCAACCGGGGACAGGGGGACCACGAGCAGTACTTC. Amino acids: CASSNRGQGDHEQYF. The chain couples TRBV7-9 to TRBJ2-7; 11 bases fit TRBD1. CDR3 length: 15 residues. Germline V gives CDR1 SEHNR, CDR2 FQNEAQ (reference sequence). J gave up 5 bases and V 5 bases, and 8 bases lay outside the gene matches.

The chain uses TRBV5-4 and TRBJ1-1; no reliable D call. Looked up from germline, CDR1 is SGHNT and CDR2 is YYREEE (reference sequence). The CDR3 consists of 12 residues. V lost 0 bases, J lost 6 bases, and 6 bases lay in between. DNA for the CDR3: TGTGCCAGCAGCTTGGACAGTGCTGAAGCTTTCTTT. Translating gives CASSLDSAEAFF.

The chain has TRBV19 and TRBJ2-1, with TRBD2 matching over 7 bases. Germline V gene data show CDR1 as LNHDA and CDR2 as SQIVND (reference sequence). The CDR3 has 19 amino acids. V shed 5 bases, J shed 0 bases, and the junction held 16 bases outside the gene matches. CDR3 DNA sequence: TGTGCCAGTAGTCCCGGTCCCCGAGTAGCGGGTGCCTCCTACAATGAGCAGTTCTTC. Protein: CASSPGPRVAGASYNEQFF. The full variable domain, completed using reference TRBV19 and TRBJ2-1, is DGGITQSPKYLFRKEGQNVTLSCEQNLNHDAMYWYRQDPGQGLRLIYYSQIVNDFQKGDIAEGYSVSREKKESFPLTVTSAQKNPTAFYLCASSPGPRVAGASYNEQFFGPGTRLTVL.

CDR3 sequence reads: CASSESRGAGFSNQPQHF. CDR3 nucleotide sequence: TGTGCCAGCAGTGAATCCAGGGGGGCTGGGTTCAGCAATCAGCCCCAGCATTTT. The chain links TRBV6-1 to TRBJ1-5; 7 nucleotides line up with TRBD1. The CDR3 is 18 amino acids. CDR1 is MNHNS and CDR2 is SASEGT in the germline V gene. The V gene end was trimmed by 2 bases and the J gene end by 1 base; junction bases not matched to a gene: 11.

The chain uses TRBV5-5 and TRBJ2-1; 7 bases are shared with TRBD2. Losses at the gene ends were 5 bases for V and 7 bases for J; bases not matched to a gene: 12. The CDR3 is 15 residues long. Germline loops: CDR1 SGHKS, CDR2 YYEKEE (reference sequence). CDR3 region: CASSPPDAGANEQFF. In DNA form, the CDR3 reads TGTGCCAGCAGTCCACCGGACGCGGGAGCTAATGAGCAGTTCTTC. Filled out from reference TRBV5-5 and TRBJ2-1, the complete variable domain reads DAGVTQSPTHLIKTRGQQVTLRCSPISGHKSVSWYQQVLGQGPQFIFQYYEKEERGRGNFPDRFSARQFPNYSSELNVNALLLGDSALYLCASSPPDAGANEQFFGPGTRLTVL.